The 14 T cell receptor beta chains in this list originate from one sample, sequenced in a study of blood T cell repertoires in COVID-19. Data came from immunoSEQ multiplex PCR; TCRdb stores just in-frame clones and leaves some out. The sample yields 150,000 to 190,000 clones, around 74% seen once. The source material was peripheral blood. These receptors were taken from an elderly woman with acute or convalescent COVID-19.

This clone was recorded at least ten times. The chain is built from TRBV5-6 and TRBJ2-2, with 8 positions matching TRBD1. The V and J ends lost 1 base and 5 bases, in that order; junction bases with no gene match: 10. Germline V gene data show CDR1 as SGHDT and CDR2 as YYEEEE. This CDR3 is built from 17 residues. The CDR3 nucleotides are TGTGCCAGCAGCTTGTTAGGACAGGGACCCGAGACCGGGGAGCTGTTTTTT. Encoded protein: CASSLLGQGPETGELFF.

This clone showed up just a few times. The chain joins TRBV4-2 to TRBJ1-2; D is possibly TRBD1 (5 bases). The CDR3 totals 13 residues. V gave up 0 bases and J gave up 10 bases, with 12 bases separating them. Per the germline V gene, CDR1 is LGHNA and CDR2 is YNFKEQ. Here the CDR3 DNA reads TGTGCCAGCAGCCAAGAAGTTGGACACAACTACACCTTC. Translating gives CASSQEVGHNYTF.

The chain joins TRBV2 to TRBJ2-2; 7 bases map to TRBD1. The CDR3 sequence is 14 residues long. J lost 6 bases, V lost 5 bases, and 6 bases had no gene match. Germline V lookup: CDR1 SNHLY, CDR2 FYNNEI. The CDR3 sequence is CASSPRGKPGELFF. The CDR3 region has the DNA TGTGCCAGCAGTCCCAGGGGGAAACCCGGGGAGCTGTTTTTT.

The CDR3 reads CASSTSVYSPLHF. The DNA for the CDR3 is TGTGCCAGCAGCACGAGTGTGTATTCACCCCTCCACTTT. The J gene is TRBJ1-6, the V gene TRBV7-9; D unresolved. Per the germline V gene, CDR1 is SEHNR and CDR2 is FQNEAQ (reference sequence). The CDR3 is 13 residues long. V lost 5 bases and J lost 8, with 10 bases in between.

This chain connects TRBV7-9 to TRBJ2-5; TRBD2 aligns across 7 bases. The J segment lost 4 bases and the V segment lost 3 bases, leaving 8 bases of the junction unmatched. CDR1 and CDR2 from the germline V gene are SEHNR and FQNEAQ (reference sequence). The CDR3 contains 15 residues. DNA for the CDR3: TGTGCCAGCAGCTTGGGGAGGGCAGTCGGAGAGACCCAGTACTTC. Amino acid sequence: CASSLGRAVGETQYF.

V is TRBV29-1 and J is TRBJ1-2, with D tentatively TRBD1 (6 bases). Per germline, CDR1 SQVTM and CDR2 ANQGSEA. V was clipped by 2 bases and J by 2 bases, with 9 bases between them. This CDR3 is built from 13 residues. The CDR3 region has the DNA TGCAGCGTTGAACGGGACACCAACTATGGCTACACCTTC. It encodes CSVERDTNYGYTF.

This chain joins TRBV2 and TRBJ2-7; 7 nucleotides align to TRBD1. The germline gives CDR1 SNHLY, CDR2 FYNNEI. This CDR3 is 13 amino acids long. Trimming took 11 bases from V and 6 from J; bases not matched to a gene: 13. The CDR3 sequence: CAGSPGQTLEQYF. For the CDR3, the DNA is TGTGCCGGTTCACCGGGACAGACTCTCGAGCAGTACTTC.

This clone was observed a few times. The V and J genes are TRBV18 and TRBJ1-1; unclear D gene. Trimming shortened V by 3 bases and J by 4 bases, and 9 bases separated the two germline ends. The CDR3 has 13 amino acids. Germline assignment: CDR1 KGHSH and CDR2 LQKENI. CDR3 residues: CASSPLAATEAFF. The CDR3 nucleotides are TGTGCCAGCTCACCCTTGGCGGCCACTGAAGCTTTCTTT.

As for this clone: Distinct nucleotide sequences in the sample also encode this CDR3. The genes are TRBV18 and TRBJ2-5, with a possible D match to TRBD2 (6 bases). Germline V gene sequence: CDR1 KGHSH, CDR2 LQKENI. The CDR3 consists of 13 residues. V lost 2 bases, J lost 3 bases, and 7 bases lay in between. CDR3 residues: CASSPGGEETQYF. As DNA, the CDR3 is TGTGCCAGCTCACCAGGCGGGGAAGAGACCCAGTACTTC. Complete variable domain (other parts from reference TRBV18 and TRBJ2-5): NAGVMQNPRHLVRRRGQEARLRCSPMKGHSHVYWYRQLPEEGLKFMVYLQKENIIDESGMPKERFSAEFPKEGPSILRIQQVVRGDSAAYFCASSPGGEETQYFGPGTRLLVL.

The V gene is TRBV10-2, the J gene TRBJ1-2; D may be TRBD1 (5 bases). Germline V CDR1 and CDR2: WSHSY, SAAADI. There are 16 residues in the CDR3. Between the trimmed V and J ends, which lost 5 bases and 0 bases, there was a span of 16 bases. CDR3 residues: CASSPPNVGANYGYTF. Here the CDR3 DNA reads TGCGCCAGCAGTCCCCCGAATGTAGGGGCTAACTATGGCTACACCTTC.

The V call is TRBV4-1, the J call TRBJ2-5; 7 nucleotides agree with TRBD2. Germline V gene data show CDR1 as MGHRA and CDR2 as YSYEKL. With 5 bases clipped from V and 5 bases from J, the junction kept 20 bases outside the gene matches. The CDR3 contains 18 residues. The CDR3 protein is CASSINWRERTNWETQYF. The CDR3 DNA is TGCGCCAGCAGCATAAATTGGCGGGAGAGAACTAATTGGGAGACCCAGTACTTC.

The V call is TRBV5-4, the J call TRBJ1-6, with D possibly TRBD1 on 6 matching bases. The V end was cut by 0 bases, the J end by 6 bases, with 22 bases between. The CDR3 is 19 amino acids. CDR1 and CDR2 from the germline V gene are SGHNT and YYREEE (reference sequence). CDR3 DNA: TGTGCCAGCAGCTTGGTGGGGGCGGATATGACAGTACCTAATTCACCCCTCCACTTT. Encoded protein: CASSLVGADMTVPNSPLHF.

The chain is built from TRBV5-1 and TRBJ1-1, with 10 bases aligning to TRBD1. CDR3 length: 17 amino acids. V shed 4 bases and J 5 bases; nucleotides not matched to a gene: 14. Germline assignment: CDR1 SGHRS and CDR2 YFSETQ. The CDR3 region is CASSPPTGGWGLTEAFF. CDR3 coding DNA: TGCGCCAGCAGCCCACCGACAGGGGGCTGGGGATTGACTGAAGCTTTCTTT.

The chain uses TRBV7-8 and TRBJ2-7; 8 bases are shared with TRBD1. The junction had 13 bases not matched to a gene; V was cut back by 1 base and J by 2 bases. CDR1 and CDR2 (germline): SGHVS, FQNEAQ. This CDR3 is 18 amino acids long. The CDR3 is CASSLDSGQVYSPYEQYF. In DNA, the CDR3 is TGTGCCAGCAGCTTAGATTCGGGACAGGTCTATTCCCCCTACGAGCAGTACTTC.